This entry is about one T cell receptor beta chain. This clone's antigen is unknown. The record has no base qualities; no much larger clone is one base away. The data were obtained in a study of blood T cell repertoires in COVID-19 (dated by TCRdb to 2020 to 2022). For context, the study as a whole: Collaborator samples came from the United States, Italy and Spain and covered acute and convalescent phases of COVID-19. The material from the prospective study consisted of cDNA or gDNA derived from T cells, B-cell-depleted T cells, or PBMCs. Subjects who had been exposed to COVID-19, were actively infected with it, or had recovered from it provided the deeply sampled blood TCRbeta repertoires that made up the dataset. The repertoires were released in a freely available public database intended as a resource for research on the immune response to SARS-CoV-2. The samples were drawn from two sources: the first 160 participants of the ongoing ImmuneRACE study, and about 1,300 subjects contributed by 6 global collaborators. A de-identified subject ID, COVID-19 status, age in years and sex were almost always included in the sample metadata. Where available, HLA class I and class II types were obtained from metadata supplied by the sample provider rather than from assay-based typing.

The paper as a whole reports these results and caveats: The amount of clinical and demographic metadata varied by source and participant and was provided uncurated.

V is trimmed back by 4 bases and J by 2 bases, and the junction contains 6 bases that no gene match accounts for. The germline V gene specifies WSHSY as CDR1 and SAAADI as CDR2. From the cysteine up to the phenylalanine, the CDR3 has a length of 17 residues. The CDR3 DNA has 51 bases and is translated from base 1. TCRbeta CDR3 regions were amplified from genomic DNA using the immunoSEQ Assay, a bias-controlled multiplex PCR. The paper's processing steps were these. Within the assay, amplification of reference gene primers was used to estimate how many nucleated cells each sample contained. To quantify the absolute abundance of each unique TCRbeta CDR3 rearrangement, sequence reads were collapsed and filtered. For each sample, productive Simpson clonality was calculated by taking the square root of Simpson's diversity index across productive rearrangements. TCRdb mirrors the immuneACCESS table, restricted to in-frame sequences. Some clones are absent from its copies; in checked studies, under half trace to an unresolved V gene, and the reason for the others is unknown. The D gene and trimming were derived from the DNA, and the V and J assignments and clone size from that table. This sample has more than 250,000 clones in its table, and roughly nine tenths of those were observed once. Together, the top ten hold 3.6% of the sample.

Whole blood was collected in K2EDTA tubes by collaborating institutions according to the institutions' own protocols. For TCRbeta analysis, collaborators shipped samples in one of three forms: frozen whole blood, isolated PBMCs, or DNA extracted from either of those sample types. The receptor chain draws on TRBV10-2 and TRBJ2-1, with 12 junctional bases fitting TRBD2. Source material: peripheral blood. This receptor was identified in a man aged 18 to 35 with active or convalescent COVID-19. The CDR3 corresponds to CASSGIGLAGTYNEQFF. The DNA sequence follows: TGCGCCAGCAGTGGGATCGGACTAGCGGGGACCTACAATGAGCAGTTCTTC.